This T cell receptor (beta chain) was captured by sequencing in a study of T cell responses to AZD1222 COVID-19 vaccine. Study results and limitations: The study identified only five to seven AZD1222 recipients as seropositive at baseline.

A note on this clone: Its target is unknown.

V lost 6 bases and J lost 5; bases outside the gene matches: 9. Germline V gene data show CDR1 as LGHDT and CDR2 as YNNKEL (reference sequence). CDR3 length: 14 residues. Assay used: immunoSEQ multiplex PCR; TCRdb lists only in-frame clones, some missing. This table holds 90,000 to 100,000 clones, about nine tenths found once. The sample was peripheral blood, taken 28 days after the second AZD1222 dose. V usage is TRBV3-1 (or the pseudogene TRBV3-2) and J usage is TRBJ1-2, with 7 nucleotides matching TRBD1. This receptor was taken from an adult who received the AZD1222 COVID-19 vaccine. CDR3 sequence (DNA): TGTGCCAGCAGGGGACCCGGGACAGAATATGGCTACACCTTC. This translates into CASRGPGTEYGYTF.